The source of this T cell receptor (beta chain) is a study of T cell clones after liver transplantation. Looked up from germline, CDR1 is LNHNV and CDR2 is YYDKDF (reference sequence). The CDR3 runs 14 residues. Deletions cut 0 bases from V and 4 bases from J, with 7 bases between. The protocol was immunoSEQ multiplex PCR, while the TCRdb copy is restricted to in-frame clones and leaves out a portion. The sample yields 70,000 or so clones, about nine tenths seen once. The chain has TRBV15 and TRBJ1-5; no firm D call. Sample: CD4+ T cells from blood, taken before liver transplant. This receptor was taken from a human donor who received a liver transplant. The CDR3 nucleotides are TGTGCCACCAGCAGAGATTTTGGGAATCAGCCCCAGCATTTT. Amino acid sequence: CATSRDFGNQPQHF.